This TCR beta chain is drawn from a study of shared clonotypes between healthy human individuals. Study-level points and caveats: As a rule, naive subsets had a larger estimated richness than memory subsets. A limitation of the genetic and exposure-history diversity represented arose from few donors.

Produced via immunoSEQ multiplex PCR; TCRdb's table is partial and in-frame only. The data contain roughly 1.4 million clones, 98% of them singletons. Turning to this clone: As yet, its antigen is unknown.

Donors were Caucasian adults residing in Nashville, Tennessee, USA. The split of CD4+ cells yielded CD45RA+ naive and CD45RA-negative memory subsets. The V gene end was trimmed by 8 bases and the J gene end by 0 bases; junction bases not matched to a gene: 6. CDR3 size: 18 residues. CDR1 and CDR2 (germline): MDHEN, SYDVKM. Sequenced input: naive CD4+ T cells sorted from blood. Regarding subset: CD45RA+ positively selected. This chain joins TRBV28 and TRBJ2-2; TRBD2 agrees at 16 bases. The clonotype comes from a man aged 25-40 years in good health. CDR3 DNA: TGTGCCAGCGAGGGGACTAGCGGGAGGGCTCCGAACACCGGGGAGCTGTTTTTT. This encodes CASEGTSGRAPNTGELFF.